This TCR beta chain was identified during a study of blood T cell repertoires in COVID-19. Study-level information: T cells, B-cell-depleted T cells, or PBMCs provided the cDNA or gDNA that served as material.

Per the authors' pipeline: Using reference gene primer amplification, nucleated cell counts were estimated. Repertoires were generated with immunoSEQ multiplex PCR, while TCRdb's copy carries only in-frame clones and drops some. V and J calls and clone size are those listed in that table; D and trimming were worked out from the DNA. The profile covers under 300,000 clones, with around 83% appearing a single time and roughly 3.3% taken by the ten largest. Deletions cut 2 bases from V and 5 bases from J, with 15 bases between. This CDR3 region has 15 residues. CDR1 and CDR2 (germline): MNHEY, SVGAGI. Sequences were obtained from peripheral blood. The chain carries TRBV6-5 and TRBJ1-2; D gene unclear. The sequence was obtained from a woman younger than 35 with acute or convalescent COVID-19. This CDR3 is CASSYQRAGYYGYTF. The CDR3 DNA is TGTGCCAGCAGTTACCAGCGGGCGGGCTATTATGGCTACACCTTC.